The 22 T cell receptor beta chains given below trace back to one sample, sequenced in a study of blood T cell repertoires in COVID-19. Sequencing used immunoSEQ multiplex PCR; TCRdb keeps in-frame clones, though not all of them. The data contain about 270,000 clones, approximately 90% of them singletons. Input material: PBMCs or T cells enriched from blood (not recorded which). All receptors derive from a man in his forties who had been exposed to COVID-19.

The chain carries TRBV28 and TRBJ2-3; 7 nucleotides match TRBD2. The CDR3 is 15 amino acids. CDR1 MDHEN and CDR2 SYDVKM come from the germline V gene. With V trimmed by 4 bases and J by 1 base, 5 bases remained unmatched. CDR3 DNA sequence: TGTGCCAGCAGTTCCCGACTAGCTCGCACAGATACGCAGTATTTT. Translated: CASSSRLARTDTQYF.

The CDR3 bases are TGCGCCAGCAGCCAAGGGGACAGATTGAACACTGAAGCTTTCTTT. It specifies CASSQGDRLNTEAFF. This chain joins TRBV4-1 and TRBJ1-1, with 7 bases aligning to TRBD1. The germline gives CDR1 MGHRA, CDR2 YSYEKL. The CDR3 contains 15 residues. Trimming cost V 1 base and J 0 bases; bases outside gene matches: 2.

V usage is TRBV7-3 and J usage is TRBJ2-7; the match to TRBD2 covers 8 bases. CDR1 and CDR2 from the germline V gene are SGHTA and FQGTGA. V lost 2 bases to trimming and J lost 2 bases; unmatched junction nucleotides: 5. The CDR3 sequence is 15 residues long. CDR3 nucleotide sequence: TGTGCCAGCAGCTTATCCTTCGGGAGGGCCTACGAGCAGTACTTC. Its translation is CASSLSFGRAYEQYF. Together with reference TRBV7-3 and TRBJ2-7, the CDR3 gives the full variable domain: GAGVSQTPSNKVTEKGKYVELRCDPISGHTALYWYRQSLGQGPEFLIYFQGTGAADDSGLPNDRFFAVRPEGSVSTLKIQRTERGDSAVYLCASSLSFGRAYEQYFGPGTRLTVT.

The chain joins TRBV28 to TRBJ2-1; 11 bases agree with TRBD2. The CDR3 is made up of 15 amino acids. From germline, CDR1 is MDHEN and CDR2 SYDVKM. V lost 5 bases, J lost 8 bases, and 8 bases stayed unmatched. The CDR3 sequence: CASSITSGSKDEQFF. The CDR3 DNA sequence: TGTGCCAGCAGTATAACTAGCGGGAGTAAGGATGAGCAGTTCTTC.

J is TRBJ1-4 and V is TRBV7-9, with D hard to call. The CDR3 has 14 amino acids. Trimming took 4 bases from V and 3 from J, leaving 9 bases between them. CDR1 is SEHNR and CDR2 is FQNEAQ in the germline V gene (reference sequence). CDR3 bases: TGTGCCAGCAGCTCAACCGGGGCTAATGAAAAACTGTTTTTT. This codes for CASSSTGANEKLFF.

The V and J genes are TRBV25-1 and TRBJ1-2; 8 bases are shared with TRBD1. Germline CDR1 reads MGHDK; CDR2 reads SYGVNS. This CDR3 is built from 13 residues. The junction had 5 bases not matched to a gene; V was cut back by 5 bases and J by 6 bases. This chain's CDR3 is CASSLQGGDGYTF. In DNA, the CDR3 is TGTGCCAGCAGTTTACAGGGGGGTGATGGCTACACCTTC.

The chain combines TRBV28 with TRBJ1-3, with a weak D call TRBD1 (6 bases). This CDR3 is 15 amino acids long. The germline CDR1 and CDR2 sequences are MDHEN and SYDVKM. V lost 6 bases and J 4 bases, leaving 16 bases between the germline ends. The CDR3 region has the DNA TGTGCCAGCAGCCGACTGGGGGGGGCCGGAAACACCATATATTTT. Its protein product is CASSRLGGAGNTIYF.

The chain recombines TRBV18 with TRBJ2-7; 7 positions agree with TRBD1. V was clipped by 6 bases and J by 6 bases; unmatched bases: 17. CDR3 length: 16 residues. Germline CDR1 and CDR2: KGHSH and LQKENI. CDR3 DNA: TGTGCCAGCTCCCGAGGGGGCGCGAAGAATCCCCTCGAGCAGTACTTC. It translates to CASSRGGAKNPLEQYF.

DNA for the CDR3: TGTGCCAGCAGCCCGGCCGCGGGCTCCAATCAGCCCCAGCATTTT. It codes for CASSPAAGSNQPQHF. The genes are TRBV7-2 and TRBJ1-5, with unresolved D. The CDR3 is 15 amino acids. V was cut by 5 bases and J by 3 bases, with 14 bases left in between. The V gene's germline CDR1 is SGHTA and CDR2 FQGNSA.

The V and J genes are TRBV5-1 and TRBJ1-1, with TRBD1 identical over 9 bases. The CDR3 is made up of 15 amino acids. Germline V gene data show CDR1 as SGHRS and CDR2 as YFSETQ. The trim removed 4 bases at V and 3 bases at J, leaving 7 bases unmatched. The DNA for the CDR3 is TGCGCCAGCAGCCAGAAGGGACAGGGCGACACTGAAGCTTTCTTT. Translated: CASSQKGQGDTEAFF.

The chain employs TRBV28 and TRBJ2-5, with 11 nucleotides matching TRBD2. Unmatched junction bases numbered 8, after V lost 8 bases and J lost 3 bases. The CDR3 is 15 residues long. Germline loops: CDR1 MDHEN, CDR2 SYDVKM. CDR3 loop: CASRYGTSGKETQYF. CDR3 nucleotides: TGTGCCAGCCGCTACGGGACTAGCGGAAAAGAGACCCAGTACTTC.

CDR3 residues: CASSHSRDSSGNTIYF. DNA of the CDR3: TGTGCCAGCAGCCACAGCCGGGACAGCTCTGGAAACACCATATATTTT. This chain connects TRBV11-2 to TRBJ1-3; TRBD1 aligns across 7 bases. The CDR3 spans 16 residues. CDR1 is SGHAT, CDR2 FQNNGV, per germline. J gave up 0 bases and V 5 bases, and 7 bases lay outside the gene matches.

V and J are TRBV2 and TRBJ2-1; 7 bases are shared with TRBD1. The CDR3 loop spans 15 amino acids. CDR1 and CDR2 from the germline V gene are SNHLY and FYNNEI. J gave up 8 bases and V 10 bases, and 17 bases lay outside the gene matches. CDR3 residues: CATIIGQGVVDEQFF. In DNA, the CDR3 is TGTGCCACCATAATTGGGCAGGGGGTAGTCGATGAGCAGTTCTTC.

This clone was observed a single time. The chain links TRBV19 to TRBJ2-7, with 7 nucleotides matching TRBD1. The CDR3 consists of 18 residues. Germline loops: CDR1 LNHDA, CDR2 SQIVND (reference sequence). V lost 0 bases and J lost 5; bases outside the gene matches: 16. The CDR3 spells CASSIDLMTGPTVDEQYF. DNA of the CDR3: TGTGCCAGTAGTATAGATTTGATGACAGGGCCAACGGTTGACGAGCAGTACTTC.

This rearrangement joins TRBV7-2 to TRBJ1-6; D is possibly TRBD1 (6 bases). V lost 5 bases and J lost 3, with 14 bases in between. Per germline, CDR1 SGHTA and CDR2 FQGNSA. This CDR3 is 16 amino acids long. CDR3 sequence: CASSPRTDFYNSPLHF. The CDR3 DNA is TGTGCCAGCAGCCCAAGGACAGACTTCTATAATTCACCCCTCCACTTT.

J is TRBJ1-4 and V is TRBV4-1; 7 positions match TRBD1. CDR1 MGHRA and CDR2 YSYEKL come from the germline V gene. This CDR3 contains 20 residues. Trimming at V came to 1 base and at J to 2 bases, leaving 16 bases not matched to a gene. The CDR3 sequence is CASSQVIRDSSRATNEKLFF. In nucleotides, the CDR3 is TGCGCCAGCAGCCAAGTAATCCGGGACAGTTCTCGGGCGACTAATGAAAAACTGTTTTTT.

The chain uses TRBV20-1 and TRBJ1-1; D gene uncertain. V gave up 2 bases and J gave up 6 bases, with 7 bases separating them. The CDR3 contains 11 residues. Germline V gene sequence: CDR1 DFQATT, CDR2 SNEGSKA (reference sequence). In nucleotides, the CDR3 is TGCAGTGCTAGACTTGGCCCTGAAGCTTTCTTT. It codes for CSARLGPEAFF.

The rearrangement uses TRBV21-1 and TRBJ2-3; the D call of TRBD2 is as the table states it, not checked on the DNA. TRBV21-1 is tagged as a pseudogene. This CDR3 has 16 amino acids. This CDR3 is CASSKVEAKSTDTQYF. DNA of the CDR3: TGTGCCAGCAGCAAAGTTGAGGCGAAGAGCACAGATACGCAGTATTTT.

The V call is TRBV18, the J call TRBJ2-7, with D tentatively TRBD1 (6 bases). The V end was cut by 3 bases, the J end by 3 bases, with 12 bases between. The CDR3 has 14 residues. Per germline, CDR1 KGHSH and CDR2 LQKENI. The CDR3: CASSPRDTDYEQYF. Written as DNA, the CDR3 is TGTGCCAGCTCACCCCGGGACACCGACTACGAGCAGTACTTC.

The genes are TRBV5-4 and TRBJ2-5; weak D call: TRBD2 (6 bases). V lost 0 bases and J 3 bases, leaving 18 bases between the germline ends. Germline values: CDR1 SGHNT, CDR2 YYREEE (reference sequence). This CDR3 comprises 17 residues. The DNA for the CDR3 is TGTGCCAGCAGCTTGGCAGGCGGGAATACGATAGAAGAGACCCAGTACTTC. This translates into CASSLAGGNTIEETQYF.

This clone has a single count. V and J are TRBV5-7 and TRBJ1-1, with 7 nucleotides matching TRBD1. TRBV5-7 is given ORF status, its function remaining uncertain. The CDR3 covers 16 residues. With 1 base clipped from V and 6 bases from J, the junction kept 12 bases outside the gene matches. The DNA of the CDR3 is TGTGCCAGCAGCTTGAGGCGTCGACAGGGAGTGGCTGAAGCTTTCTTT. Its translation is CASSLRRRQGVAEAFF.

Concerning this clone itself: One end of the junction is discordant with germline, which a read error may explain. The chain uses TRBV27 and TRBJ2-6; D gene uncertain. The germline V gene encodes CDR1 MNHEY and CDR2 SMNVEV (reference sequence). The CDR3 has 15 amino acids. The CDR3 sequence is CTSSPLQTGANVLTF. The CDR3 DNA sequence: TGTACCAGCAGTCCGTTGCAGACTGGGGCCAACGTCCTGACTTTC. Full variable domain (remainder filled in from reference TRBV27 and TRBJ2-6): EAQVTQNPRYLITVTGKKLTVTCSQNMNHEYMSWYRQDPGLGLRQIYYSMNVEVTDKGDVPEGYKVSRKEKRNFPLILESPSPNQTSLYFCTSSPLQTGANVLTFGAGSRLTVL.